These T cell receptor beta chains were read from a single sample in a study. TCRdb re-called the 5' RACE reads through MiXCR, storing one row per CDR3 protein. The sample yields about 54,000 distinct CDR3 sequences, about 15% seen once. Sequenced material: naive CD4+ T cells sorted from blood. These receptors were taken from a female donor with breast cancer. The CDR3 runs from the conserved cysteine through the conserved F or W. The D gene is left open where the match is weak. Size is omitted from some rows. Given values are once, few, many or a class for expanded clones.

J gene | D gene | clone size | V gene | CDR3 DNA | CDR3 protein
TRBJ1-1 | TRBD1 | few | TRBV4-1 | TGCGCCAGCAGCCAAGGCCCGACAGGGTGGAACACTGAAGCTTTCTTT | CASSQGPTGWNTEAFF
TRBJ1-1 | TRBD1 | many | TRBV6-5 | TGTGCCAGCAGCAACACCGGACAGGGAAACACTGAAGCTTTCTTT | CASSNTGQGNTEAFF
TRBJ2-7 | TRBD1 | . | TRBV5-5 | TGTGCCAGCAGCTACGACAGGGCCGCCTACGAGCAGTACTTC | CASSYDRAAYEQYF
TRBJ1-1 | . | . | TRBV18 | TGTGCCAGCGATGAGTTGGGTCCGACGGGTGACACTGAAGCTTTCTTT | CASDELGPTGDTEAFF
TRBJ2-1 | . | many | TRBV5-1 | TGCGCCAGCAGCTTGGACGGGGTCTCCTACAATGAGCAGTTCTTC | CASSLDGVSYNEQFF
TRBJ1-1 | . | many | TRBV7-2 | TGTGCCAGCAGCTTATCTCTGGGGGCGGGAGCTTTCTTT | CASSLSLGAGAFF
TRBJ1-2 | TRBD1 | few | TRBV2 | TGTGCCAGCAGGCGGGACAGTCTCTATGGCTACACCTTC | CASRRDSLYGYTF
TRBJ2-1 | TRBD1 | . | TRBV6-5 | TGTGCCAGCAGTCCTGTGGGACAGGGAGCGGATGAGCAGTTCTTC | CASSPVGQGADEQFF
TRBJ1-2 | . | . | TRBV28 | TGTGCCAGCGGACCAATAGTCGGAGGCTACACCTTC | CASGPIVGGYTF
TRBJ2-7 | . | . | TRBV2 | TGTGCCAGCAGTGGGCAGGGCCTCTACGAGCAGTACTTC | CASSGQGLYEQYF
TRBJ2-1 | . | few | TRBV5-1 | TGCGCCAGCAGTCTCGGCGCTCCTGAGGCTAATGAGCAGTTCTTC | CASSLGAPEANEQFF
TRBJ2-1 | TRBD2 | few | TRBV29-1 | TGCAGCGTTGAATTGTCGACTAGCGGGAGGAATGAGCAGTTCTTC | CSVELSTSGRNEQFF
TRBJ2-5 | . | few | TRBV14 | TGTGCCAGCAGCCAAGCACGCCGGGAAGATACCGAAAGAGAGACCCAGTACTTC | CASSQARREDTERETQYF
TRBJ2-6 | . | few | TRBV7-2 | TGTGCCAGCAGCTTAGATCGAGTTGGGGGCTCTGGGGCCAACGTCCTGACTTTC | CASSLDRVGGSGANVLTF
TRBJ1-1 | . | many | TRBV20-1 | TGCAGTGCTAGAGACCCATTGAACACTGAAGCTTTCTTT | CSARDPLNTEAFF
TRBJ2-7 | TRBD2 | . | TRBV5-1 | TGCGCCAGCAGCAGAACGGGGGGAGGGCCGCGTGAGCAGTACTTC | CASSRTGGGPREQYF
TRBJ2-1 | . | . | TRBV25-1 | TGTGCCAGCAGTGAATTAATCAGGAGCTCCTACAATGAGCAGTTCTTC | CASSELIRSSYNEQFF
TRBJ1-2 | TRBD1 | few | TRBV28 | TGTGCCAGCAGCGCCGGGACAGAGAGATATGGCTACACCTTC | CASSAGTERYGYTF
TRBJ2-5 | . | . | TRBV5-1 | TGCGCCAGCAGCTTGTCGGGACACCCAGGGGAGACCCAGTACTTC | CASSLSGHPGETQYF
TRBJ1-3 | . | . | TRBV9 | TGTGCCAGCAGCGTAGCAGGGGCAAGAGGAAACACCATATATTTT | CASSVAGARGNTIYF
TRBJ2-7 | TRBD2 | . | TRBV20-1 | TGCAGTGCAGGGACTAGCGGGAGAGGGTACGAGCAGTACTTC | CSAGTSGRGYEQYF
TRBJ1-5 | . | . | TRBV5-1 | TGCGCCAGCAGCTTGGGCCCCGCAGTCAATCAGCCCCAGCGTTTT | CASSLGPAVNQPQRF
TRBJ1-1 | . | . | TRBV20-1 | TGCAGTGCGGAAGACAGGACTGAAGCTTTCTTT | CSAEDRTEAFF
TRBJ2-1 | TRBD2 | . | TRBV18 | TGTGCCAGCTCACCAATAGCGGGACACTCCAATGAGCAGTTCTTC | CASSPIAGHSNEQFF
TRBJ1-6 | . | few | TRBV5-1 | TGCGCCAGCAGCTTTGGCGGAGGTACCAATTCACCCCTCCACTTT | CASSFGGGTNSPLHF